This T cell receptor beta chain originates from a study of CD8+CD57+ T cells in acquired aplastic anemia. This clonotype was found many times. Its matching antigen is unknown. Genomic DNA provided the template from which TCR beta VDJ and CDR3 profiles were obtained. TCRdb reprocessed the reads with MiXCR, giving one entry per CDR3 protein. The data hold about 160,000 distinct CDR3 sequences, with about 50% observed a single time. It was patients with CD8+CD57+ cell expansion by flow cytometry who were chosen for sequencing. The study sampled blood from patients who had received no therapy. Broader study findings: About 29 CD8+ CDR3 sequences occurred in both the patients and the controls.

Germline values: CDR1 SQVTM, CDR2 ANQGSEA. With 1 base clipped from V and 5 bases from J, the junction kept 7 bases outside the gene matches. CDR3 length: 15 amino acids. This sequence originates from a human donor with aplastic anemia. The V and J genes are TRBV29-1 and TRBJ1-1, with 10 bases matching TRBD1. Specimen: sorted CD4+, CD8+, or CD8+CD57+ T cells (not recorded which) from PBMCs. The CDR3 here is CSVEGVRTGGTEAFF. In DNA form, the CDR3 reads TGCAGCGTTGAAGGGGTGCGGACAGGGGGAACTGAAGCTTTCTTT.